The present TCR beta chain was sequenced within a study of identical twins' blood T cells. Via MiXCR, TCRdb re-called the 5' RACE reads, giving one row per CDR3 protein. This sample has around 380,000 distinct CDR3 sequences; over 25% occur once, and the top ten carry about 6%. Worth noting for this clonotype: Its cognate antigen is unknown. It may be a read error: a sequence one base away is much more abundant.

Study outcomes and limitations: Twins shared more top CDR3 clonotypes than unrelated donors did.

The CDR3 contains 13 residues. Germline V gives CDR1 ENHRY, CDR2 SYGVKD. The chain carries TRBV10-3 and TRBJ1-1; D unresolved. The sequencing input was PBMCs. The receptor's source is a woman aged 18-49 years in good health. CDR3 DNA: TGTGCCATCAGTGGGACGGCCAACACTAAAGCTTTCTTT. It is translated as CAISGTANTKAFF.